This TCR beta chain was captured by sequencing in a study of T cell repertoires in ileal Crohn's disease. Looking at the study overall: Patients had a median approximately 7.2-year disease duration, and approximately 36% were active smokers. Study results and limitations: Sorted CD8 T cells held more high-frequency clones than CD4.

Of note for this clone: Its antigen is still unknown.

Eligibility required adulthood, ileal or ileocolonic Crohn's disease and indicated ileocolonic resection. V lost 1 base and J 0 bases, leaving 9 bases between the germline ends. CDR1 SGHAT and CDR2 FQNNGV come from the germline V gene. CDR3 length: 15 amino acids. Sequencing used immunoSEQ multiplex PCR; TCRdb keeps in-frame clones, though not all of them. The data hold about 13,000 clones, with roughly 80% observed a single time. The sequence came from an adult with Crohn's disease. The genes are TRBV11-2 and TRBJ1-1; D gene ambiguous. The sample was ileal tissue. The CDR3 region has the DNA TGTGCCAGCAGCTTAGTTCTTGGCCTGAACACTGAAGCTTTCTTT. This sequence encodes CASSLVLGLNTEAFF.